Listed here are 2 T cell receptor beta chains from one sample, sequenced in a study of cytomegalovirus exposure and HLA in healthy donors. Primers included in the PCR were 60 Vbeta and 13 Jbeta primers. Clones were sequenced by immunoSEQ multiplex PCR, and TCRdb holds only the in-frame ones, with some missing. The sample comprises about 130,000 clones, about two thirds of which are singletons, and around 4.2% rests with the top ten. Source material: PBMCs. These receptor sequences come from a man aged 50-59 years in good health and CMV-seropositive.

This chain joins TRBV28 and TRBJ2-1; 9 bases fit TRBD1. After removal of 4 bases from V and 5 bases from J, the junction contained 0 bases not matched to a gene. CDR3 length: 13 amino acids. Per the germline V gene, CDR1 is MDHEN and CDR2 is SYDVKM. The CDR3 nucleotides are TGTGCCAGCAGTTGGACAGGGGACAATGAGCAGTTCTTC. Protein sequence: CASSWTGDNEQFF. Filled out from reference TRBV28 and TRBJ2-1, the complete variable domain reads DVKVTQSSRYLVKRTGEKVFLECVQDMDHENMFWYRQDPGLGLRLIYFSYDVKMKEKGDIPEGYSVSREKKERFSLILESASTNQTSMYLCASSWTGDNEQFFGPGTRLTVL.

The chain couples TRBV6-1 to TRBJ1-2; 9 bases match TRBD1. Trimming took 4 bases from V and 6 from J; bases not matched to a gene: 9. Germline assignment: CDR1 MNHNS and CDR2 SASEGT. CDR3 length: 15 amino acids. The CDR3 protein is CASSVLGQGVNGYTF. As DNA, the CDR3 is TGTGCCAGCAGTGTTCTGGGACAGGGCGTCAATGGCTACACCTTC.